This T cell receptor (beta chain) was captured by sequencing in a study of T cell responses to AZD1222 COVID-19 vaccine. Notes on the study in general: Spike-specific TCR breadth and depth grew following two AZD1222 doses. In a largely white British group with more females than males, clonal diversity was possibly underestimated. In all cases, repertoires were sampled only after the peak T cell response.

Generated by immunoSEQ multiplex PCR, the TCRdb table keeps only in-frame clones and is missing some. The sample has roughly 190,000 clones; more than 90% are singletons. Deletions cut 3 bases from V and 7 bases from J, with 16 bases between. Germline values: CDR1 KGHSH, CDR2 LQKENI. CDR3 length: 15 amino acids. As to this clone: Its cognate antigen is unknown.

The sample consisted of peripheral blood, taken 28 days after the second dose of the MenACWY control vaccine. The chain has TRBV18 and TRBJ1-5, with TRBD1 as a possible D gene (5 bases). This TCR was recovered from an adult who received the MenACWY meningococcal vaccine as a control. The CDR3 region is CASSPISGSGQPQHF. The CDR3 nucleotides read TGTGCCAGCTCACCCATTTCAGGGAGTGGGCAGCCCCAGCATTTT. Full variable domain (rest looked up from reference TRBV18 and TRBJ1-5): NAGVMQNPRHLVRRRGQEARLRCSPMKGHSHVYWYRQLPEEGLKFMVYLQKENIIDESGMPKERFSAEFPKEGPSILRIQQVVRGDSAAYFCASSPISGSGQPQHFGDGTRLSIL.